Listed below are T cell receptor beta chains from one sample, sequenced in a study of blood T cell repertoires in COVID-19. Measured with immunoSEQ multiplex PCR; TCRdb has only the in-frame clones, and not every one. The data contain some 190,000 clones, around 79% of them singletons. What was sequenced was peripheral blood. These receptors originate from a woman aged 45-65 years with acute or convalescent COVID-19. The CDR3 runs from the conserved cysteine through the conserved F or W. A D gene is named only where the DNA matches it firmly. The size field is filled for only some rows; it gives once, few, many or a size class.

TRBV28	.	.	12	TRBJ2-7	TGTGCCAGCACTACAGGATCCTACGAGCAGTACTTC	CASTTGSYEQYF
TRBV2	.	.	15	TRBJ2-5	TGTGCCAGCAGTCTGTGGATGGGGGCCCAAGAGACCCAGTACTTC	CASSLWMGAQETQYF
TRBV18	.	TRBD1	18	TRBJ2-5	TGTGCCAGCTCACCGCGGGACAGGGGAAGTTCGGGCCAAGAGACCCAGTACTTC	CASSPRDRGSSGQETQYF
TRBV7-6	.	TRBD1	15	TRBJ1-1	TGTGCCAGCAGCTTAGGACAGGGAGGAAACACTGAAGCTTTCTTT	CASSLGQGGNTEAFF
TRBV2	.	TRBD1	15	TRBJ1-1	TGTGCCAGCAGCTCACAGGGGTGGACGAACACTGAAGCTTTCTTT	CASSSQGWTNTEAFF
TRBV5-1	.	.	16	TRBJ2-1	TGCGCCAGCAGCTTGAGATGGCAGGGGGGCTACAATGAGCAGTTCTTC	CASSLRWQGGYNEQFF
TRBV12-5	.	.	13	TRBJ1-6	TGTGCTAGTGGTAGCACAGGGTTTTCACCCCTCCACTTT	CASGSTGFSPLHF
TRBV10-2	.	TRBD2	15	TRBJ2-1	TGCGCCAGCAATCCCGGGACTAGCGGGAGAGATGAGCAGTTCTTC	CASNPGTSGRDEQFF
TRBV19	.	TRBD2	15	TRBJ2-7	TGTGCCAGTAGTACCGAACCGGGGGGATCCTACGAGCAGTACTTC	CASSTEPGGSYEQYF
TRBV21-1	.	.	16	TRBJ2-5	TGTGCCAGCAGCAGACTAGCGGGAGTAAGGCAAGAGACCCAGTACTTC	CASSRLAGVRQETQYF
TRBV5-1	.	TRBD2	15	TRBJ2-7	TGCGCCAGCAGTCTGGGAGGGGCCTCCTCCTACGAGCAGTACTTC	CASSLGGASSYEQYF
TRBV7-8	.	.	13	TRBJ1-2	TGTGCCAGCAGCTTGGCCCCCCGGGGGGGCTACACCTTC	CASSLAPRGGYTF
TRBV2	.	TRBD1	13	TRBJ1-2	TGTGCCAGCAGGGCAGGGGGCGCTTATGGCTACACCTTC	CASRAGGAYGYTF
TRBV24-1	.	.	17	TRBJ2-2	TGTGCCACCAGTGATGCGAAGATCTCCCTAAACACCGGGGAGCTGTTTTTT	CATSDAKISLNTGELFF
TRBV6-5	.	TRBD2	13	TRBJ2-1	TGTGCCAGCAGTTACAGGGGACTAGCTGGTGAGTTCTTC	CASSYRGLAGEFF
TRBV5-1	once	TRBD1	13	TRBJ1-2	TGCGCCAGCAGCTATGGGACAGGGGAGGGCTACACCTTC	CASSYGTGEGYTF
TRBV6-5	.	TRBD2	16	TRBJ2-1	TGTGCCAGCAGTTACTCGAGGCTAGCGGGAGGAAATGAGCAGTTCTTC	CASSYSRLAGGNEQFF
TRBV19	.	.	16	TRBJ2-3	TGTGCCAGTAATCGAGAGGTAGGATTGGCTTTGGATACGCAGTATTTT	CASNREVGLALDTQYF
TRBV20-1	once	.	13	TRBJ1-1	TGCAGTGCTAGTAGTCAGCGGAACACTGAAGCTTTCTTT	CSASSQRNTEAFF
TRBV11-2	few	TRBD1	16	TRBJ1-2	TGTGCCAGCAGCAAGGGACAGGGAGAGACTAACTATGGCTACACCTTC	CASSKGQGETNYGYTF
TRBV7-2	.	.	14	TRBJ1-1	TGTGCCAGCAGCCCGCAGGGTTGGGACACTGAAGCTTTCTTT	CASSPQGWDTEAFF
TRBV5-1	.	TRBD2	15	TRBJ2-7	TGCGCCAGCAGCCTCAGCGGGGGGGCCGTATACGAGCAGTACTTC	CASSLSGGAVYEQYF
TRBV28	.	.	15	TRBJ1-3	TGTGCCAGCGGATTTCAGGGGAACTCTGGAAACACCATATATTTT	CASGFQGNSGNTIYF
TRBV7-9	.	.	15	TRBJ2-2	TGTGCCATCATCGGCGAGAGGCTGAACACCGGGGAGCTGTTTTTT	CAIIGERLNTGELFF
TRBV28	many	.	13	TRBJ2-7	TGTGCCAGCAGGCGGGGCGGCTCCTACGAGCAGTACTTC	CASRRGGSYEQYF
TRBV5-1	.	.	14	TRBJ1-1	TGCGCCAGCAGCTTGGCCGCGGGTAGCACTGAAGCTTTCTTT	CASSLAAGSTEAFF
TRBV28	.	TRBD1	14	TRBJ2-7	TGTGCCAGCAGTTTCGCCGGGACAGGGAACGAGCAGTACTTC	CASSFAGTGNEQYF
TRBV6-2/TRBV6-3	.	TRBD1	17	TRBJ1-1	TGTGCCAGCAGTAACCCCCTACTGACAGGGAGAAACACTGAAGCTTTCTTT	CASSNPLLTGRNTEAFF
TRBV24-1	.	.	14	TRBJ1-5	TGTGCCACCAGTGACTCAAGGGGGTTTCAGCCCCAGCATTTT	CATSDSRGFQPQHF
TRBV28	.	.	15	TRBJ1-1	TGTGCCAGCAGTTTGCCCGCCAGGGCCAACACTGAAGCTTTCTTT	CASSLPARANTEAFF
TRBV28	.	.	15	TRBJ1-6	TGTGCCAGCAGTCCCCCCCCGGGAGGGAATTCACCCCTCCACTTT	CASSPPPGGNSPLHF
TRBV14	.	.	14	TRBJ1-3	TGTGCCAGCAGCCAAGATTCGGCCCGAGGAACCATATATTTT	CASSQDSARGTIYF
TRBV6-2/TRBV6-3	once	.	13	TRBJ2-7	TGTGCCAGCAGTTTACAGGCCTACTACGAGCAGTACTTC	CASSLQAYYEQYF
TRBV4-3	once	.	16	TRBJ2-2	TGCGCCAGCAGCCAAGAGGCGGGCCGAGTGACCGGGGAGCTGTTTTTT	CASSQEAGRVTGELFF
TRBV19	few	TRBD1	13	TRBJ2-7	TGTGCCAGTAAAGGGACAGGGACCTACGAGCAGTACTTC	CASKGTGTYEQYF
TRBV6-5	once	.	15	TRBJ1-1	TGTGCCAGCAGTCACACAGGGAGTGGTGGCACTGAAGCTTTCTTT	CASSHTGSGGTEAFF
TRBV29-1	.	.	12	TRBJ2-2	TGCAGCGTAGTAGAGGGTGGCGGGGAGCTGTTTTTT	CSVVEGGGELFF
TRBV6-2/TRBV6-3	few	TRBD1	14	TRBJ1-2	TGTGCCAGCAGCCGGACAGGGGTGCTCTATGGCTACACCTTC	CASSRTGVLYGYTF
TRBV19	once	TRBD1	16	TRBJ2-2	TGTGCCAGTAGTCAACGCGCCGGGACAGGTTGGGGGGAGCTGTTTTTT	CASSQRAGTGWGELFF
TRBV4-3	.	TRBD2	17	TRBJ2-5	TGCGCCAGCAGCCAAGAGCCTAGCGGGAGGGCCGGAGAGACCCAGTACTTC	CASSQEPSGRAGETQYF
TRBV7-8	.	TRBD1	14	TRBJ1-5	TGTGCCAGCAGTCGGGACAGGGATAATCAGCCCCAGCATTTT	CASSRDRDNQPQHF
TRBV5-6	once	.	16	TRBJ1-6	TGTGCCAGCAGCTCGGGGGTCCGGCCGCGAAATTCACCCCTCCACTTT	CASSSGVRPRNSPLHF
TRBV12-3/TRBV12-4	few	.	13	TRBJ2-7	TGTGCCAGCAGTTTAGCCGGGGGCTACGAGCAGTACTTC	CASSLAGGYEQYF
TRBV7-2	.	.	14	TRBJ2-7	TGTGCCAGCAGCTTAGGCCCTTCTAGCAGGGAGCAGTACTTC	CASSLGPSSREQYF
TRBV28	.	TRBD2	14	TRBJ2-3	TGTGCCAGCAGTCTTAGCGGGAGGACAGATACGCAGTATTTT	CASSLSGRTDTQYF
TRBV6-5	.	TRBD1	14	TRBJ2-7	TGTGCCAGCAGTTCGGGACAGGGGTACCACGAGCAGTACTTC	CASSSGQGYHEQYF
TRBV3-1/TRBV3-2	.	TRBD2	16	TRBJ2-7	TGTGCCAGCAGCCCAATGCGGCGGGAGGGGACCTACGAGCAGTACTTC	CASSPMRREGTYEQYF
TRBV27	once	TRBD2	15	TRBJ2-3	TGTGCCAGCAGTTTAGCGGGGGGCCTCACAGATACGCAGTATTTT	CASSLAGGLTDTQYF
TRBV2	.	TRBD1	14	TRBJ1-2	TGTGCCAGCAGTGGACAGGGCTTGGGCTATGGCTACACCTTC	CASSGQGLGYGYTF
TRBV6-2/TRBV6-3	.	.	15	TRBJ2-5	TGTGCCAGCAGTTACTCCTCACTCCTACAAGAGACCCAGTACTTC	CASSYSSLLQETQYF
TRBV27	.	.	16	TRBJ2-1	TGTGCCAGCCCCCCGACAGGCTCTAGAGGTTACAATGAGCAGTTCTTC	CASPPTGSRGYNEQFF
TRBV24-1	.	.	15	TRBJ1-1	TGTGCCACCAGTGACCCCGGGATGGGGAACACTGAAGCTTTCTTT	CATSDPGMGNTEAFF
TRBV24-1	once	.	15	TRBJ1-5	TGTGCCACCAGTGATGGGGGCTTTAGCAATCAGCCCCAGCATTTT	CATSDGGFSNQPQHF
TRBV19	few	TRBD1	15	TRBJ2-2	TGTGCCAGCTACCCGGACAGGAGGAACACCGGGGAGCTGTTTTTT	CASYPDRRNTGELFF
TRBV19	.	TRBD1	17	TRBJ1-2	TGTGCCAGTAGTATGTACGAAGGACAGGGGGCTTCCTATGGCTACACCTTC	CASSMYEGQGASYGYTF
TRBV6-1	.	.	16	TRBJ2-3	TGTGCCAGCAGTGCGGTCCCCCCAGGGGGCACAGATACGCAGTATTTT	CASSAVPPGGTDTQYF
TRBV30	.	TRBD1	15	TRBJ1-6	TGTGCCTGGAGTGGCCAGGGGGCTCGGAATTCACCCCTCCACTTT	CAWSGQGARNSPLHF
TRBV10-2	.	TRBD1	14	TRBJ1-6	TGCGCCAGCAGTTTACAGGGGAAAGCTTCACCCCTCCACTTT	CASSLQGKASPLHF